This TCR beta chain was recovered during a study of blood T cell repertoires in COVID-19. This clone was recorded once. The germline CDR1 and CDR2 sequences are MRHNA and SNTAGT. V lost 5 bases, J lost 1 base, and 9 bases lay in between. CDR3 length: 15 residues. The assay was immunoSEQ multiplex PCR, and TCRdb's table has in-frame clones only and misses some. Here the sample spans 60,000 to 75,000 clones, around 83% being singletons. The V call is TRBV6-4, the J call TRBJ2-6; D remains unclear. Sequenced input: peripheral blood. This TCR came from a woman of 80 years or more with acute or convalescent COVID-19. This CDR3 is CASSLRHSGANVLTF. CDR3 sequence (DNA): TGTGCCAGCAGTCTGCGACATTCTGGGGCCAACGTCCTGACTTTC.